A single sample gave rise to the 11 T cell receptor delta chains below, sequenced in a study of delta chains in infants with herpesvirus infections. PBMC RNA was reverse transcribed using gamma-chain- and delta-chain-specific primers. TCRdb called clones anew from the RT-PCR reads with CATT. The sample records more than 1,200 delta-chain clones, less than 9% being singletons. This specimen consisted of peripheral blood, obtained at time point 1 of longitudinal follow-up. These receptor sequences come from a human donor who was a Ugandan infant, either HIV-exposed or HIV-unexposed (not recorded which).

This clone has more than one count but fewer than ten. A read error may explain this, as a much larger clone is one base away. This chain connects TRAV29/DV5 to TRDJ1; 7 nucleotides line up with TRDD3. In germline, CDR1 is NSMFDY, CDR2 ISSIKDK. This CDR3 has 19 residues. CDR3 protein: CAASAPTRDTSSYTNKLIF. The CDR3 DNA reads TGTGCAGCAAGCGCCCCTACTAGGGATACTTCTTCGTACACCAATAAACTCATCTTT.

Relative to its sample, this clone is medium-sized. The rearrangement joins TRDV1 to TRDJ1; D may be TRDD3 (7 bases). The V end lost 2 bases, the J end lost 0 bases, and 31 bases lay between the germline ends. CDR3 length: 22 residues. Germline V CDR1 and CDR2: TSWWSYY, QGS. The CDR3 loop is CALGETKLSYVLGVPYTDKLIF. The CDR3 DNA sequence: TGTGCTCTTGGGGAAACTAAACTCTCCTACGTTCTGGGGGTGCCGTACACCGATAAACTCATCTTT.

V usage is TRDV1 and J usage is TRDJ1; the D is unclear. Per germline, CDR1 TSWWSYY and CDR2 QGS. The CDR3 spans 18 residues. V was clipped by 1 base and J by 0 bases, with 18 bases between them. CDR3 amino acids: CALGEPRPIHMYTDKLIF. The CDR3 coding sequence is TGTGCTCTTGGGGAACCCAGGCCCATACACATGTACACCGATAAACTCATCTTT.

This clone has more than one count but fewer than ten. One base away lies a much larger clone, so this may be a sequencing read error. In the same sample, other DNA sequences code for this CDR3. This chain uses TRDV1 with TRDJ1, with D tentatively TRDD3 (6 bases). Trimming pared 1 base from V and 5 bases from J, leaving 23 bases between. Per the germline V gene, CDR1 is TSWWSYY and CDR2 is QGS. CDR3 length: 18 amino acids. In DNA form, the CDR3 reads TGTGCTCTTGGGGAACCCCCTGAGTGGGGGCCCTACGCAGATAAACTCATCTTT. Translation: CALGEPPEWGPYADKLIF.

This rearrangement joins TRDV1 to TRDJ1, with D possibly being TRDD3 (6 bases). The CDR3 consists of 23 residues. Trimming removed 0 bases from V and 2 bases from J, with 34 bases in between. From germline, CDR1 is TSWWSYY and CDR2 QGS. The CDR3 is CALGELGSPEAYWAFSGTDKLIF. CDR3 sequence (DNA): TGTGCTCTTGGGGAACTGGGGTCCCCGGAAGCTTACTGGGCCTTCAGTGGGACCGATAAACTCATCTTT.

This clone was found a few times. The chain joins TRDV1 to TRDJ1, with TRDD3 matching 7 bases. The CDR3 totals 22 residues. The J segment lost 0 bases and the V segment lost 4 bases, leaving 26 bases of the junction unmatched. Looked up from germline, CDR1 is TSWWSYY and CDR2 is QGS. CDR3 sequence: CALGASLIHRLGMGLYTDKLIF. The CDR3 DNA reads TGTGCTCTTGGGGCTTCACTCATTCACCGACTGGGGATGGGCCTCTACACCGATAAACTCATCTTT.

This clone turned up a few times. This could be a read error, since a much larger clone is one nucleotide away. The same CDR3 arises from other DNA sequences in this sample as well. The chain recombines TRDV1 with TRDJ1; D not resolved. The CDR3 is made up of 17 amino acids. Germline CDR1 TSWWSYY, CDR2 QGS. Trimming took off 0 bases at V and 6 bases at J, with 20 bases between the two ends. The CDR3 sequence: CALGELTLIGPLHKLIF. The CDR3 DNA reads as TGTGCTCTTGGGGAACTTACCCTAATCGGTCCGTTACATAAACTCATCTTT.

Only a few counts were recorded for this clone. J is TRDJ1 and V is TRDV1, with no clear D. The CDR3 has 18 amino acids. Germline assignment: CDR1 TSWWSYY and CDR2 QGS. Between the trimmed V and J ends, which lost 0 bases and 0 bases, there was a span of 17 bases. CDR3 loop: CALGELRPRTAYTDKLIF. The CDR3 region has the DNA TGTGCTCTTGGGGAACTGCGCCCCCGTACTGCCTACACCGATAAACTCATCTTT.

This clone counts as medium-sized. V usage is TRDV1 and J usage is TRDJ1, with TRDD2 matching over 9 bases. Trimming removed 5 bases from V and 0 bases from J; junction bases left unmatched: 28. The length of the CDR3 is 23 residues. CDR1 and CDR2 (germline): TSWWSYY, QGS. The CDR3 protein is CALGPPCPSYNKGLGGYTDKLIF. The CDR3 DNA reads TGTGCTCTTGGGCCCCCTTGCCCTTCCTACAATAAGGGGCTCGGTGGGTACACCGATAAACTCATCTTT.

Note on this clone: This could be a read error, since a much larger clone is one nucleotide away. In nucleotides, the CDR3 is TGTGCCTGTGACACCATAAGGGCCTCCTGGGACACCCGACAGATGTTTTTC. Translated, it gives CACDTIRASWDTRQMFF. This chain uses TRDV2 with TRDJ3; no clear D gene. Germline matching of the DNA provided the J gene here, since TCRdb leaves it blank. Trimming took off 0 bases at V and 0 bases at J, with 8 bases between the two ends. Germline V lookup: CDR1 GEAIGNYY, CDR2 EKD. The CDR3 runs to 17 residues.

In its sample, this clone ranks as medium-sized. V usage is TRDV2 and J usage is TRDJ2; the D is unclear. V lost 3 bases, J lost 2 bases, and 12 bases lay in between. The CDR3 covers 15 residues. The germline V gene has CDR1 GEAIGNYY and CDR2 EKD. The CDR3, as DNA: TGTGCCTGTGACGCATACTTGAGGTTGACAGCACAACTCTTCTTT. Translated: CACDAYLRLTAQLFF.